Described below is a single TCR beta chain sequence and its context. Its target is not known. Other DNA variants within this sample encode the same CDR3. Investigators divided CD4+ cells into CD45RA+ naive and CD45RA-negative memory subsets. The authors loaded about 200 ng DNA, approximately 30,000 T cell genomes, into sorted-subset replicate PCRs. Data came from immunoSEQ multiplex PCR; TCRdb stores just in-frame clones and leaves some out. The table has 1,100,000 or so clones, around 82% seen once. This sample is part of a study of shared clonotypes between healthy human individuals. Germline V gives CDR1 SGHRS, CDR2 YFSETQ. V shed 2 bases, J shed 1 base, and the junction held 4 bases outside the gene matches. The CDR3 spans 15 residues. Findings and caveats of the study: Non-shared clonotypes had lower generation probabilities than clonotypes shared by all four sorted-subset donors.

The rearrangement links TRBV5-1 to TRBJ2-3; the match to TRBD1 covers 7 bases. Material: memory CD4+ T cells from PBMCs. Subset described: CD45RA-negative fraction. This clonotype originated in a man between 18 and 29 years old in good health. Some clones in this sample may be carry-over from other donors' samples. CDR3 in DNA: TGCGCCAGCAGCTTATCCGGGACAGGCACAGATACGCAGTATTTT. Translation gives CASSLSGTGTDTQYF.